The next 20 T cell receptor beta chains were all read from a single sample in a study of T cell changes during pregnancy in multiple sclerosis. The data were produced by immunoSEQ multiplex PCR, yet TCRdb's version contains in-frame clones alone and is incomplete. Of some 110,000 clones in the sample, about 94% were seen once. Sequencing was performed on peripheral blood, taken in the third trimester of pregnancy. Source of these receptors: a female donor with multiple sclerosis, enrolled in a pregnancy study.

The rearrangement uses TRBV23-1 and TRBJ1-5, with D hard to call. TRBV23-1 is assigned to the ORF class and has an uncertain function. The CDR3 consists of 17 residues. V was pared by 0 bases and J by 0 bases, with 12 bases between. This chain's CDR3 is CASSQSGSDYSNQPQHF. The DNA for the CDR3 is TGCGCCAGCAGTCAATCGGGCAGTGACTATAGCAATCAGCCCCAGCATTTT.

The rearrangement joins TRBV5-6 to TRBJ2-5, with 13 bases aligning to TRBD2. Germline V gene data show CDR1 as SGHDT and CDR2 as YYEEEE. Unmatched junction bases numbered 8, after V lost 4 bases and J lost 5 bases. The CDR3 extends over 16 amino acids. This chain's CDR3 is CASSRGLAGEWETQYF. In DNA, the CDR3 is TGTGCCAGCAGCCGCGGACTAGCGGGAGAGTGGGAGACCCAGTACTTC. Full variable domain (missing parts from reference TRBV5-6 and TRBJ2-5): DAGVTQSPTHLIKTRGQQVTLRCSPKSGHDTVSWYQQALGQGPQFIFQYYEEEERQRGNFPDRFSGHQFPNYSSELNVNALLLGDSALYLCASSRGLAGEWETQYFGPGTRLLVL.

This clone was detected once. CDR3 protein: CAISPQGQNTEAFF. The CDR3 DNA follows: TGTGCCATCAGTCCACAGGGTCAGAACACTGAAGCTTTCTTT. This rearrangement joins TRBV10-3 to TRBJ1-1; perhaps TRBD1 as D (6 bases). CDR1 and CDR2 (germline): ENHRY, SYGVKD. This CDR3 region has 14 residues. Trimming left V 5 bases short and J 1 base short, with 11 bases between.

The chain is built from TRBV4-1 and TRBJ2-3, with TRBD2 identical over 13 bases. Trimming took 6 bases from V and 5 from J; bases not matched to a gene: 8. The V gene's germline CDR1 is MGHRA and CDR2 YSYEKL. This CDR3 has 16 residues. CDR3 protein: CASSLWTSGGGDTQYF. In nucleotides, the CDR3 is TGCGCCAGCAGTCTATGGACTAGCGGGGGAGGAGATACGCAGTATTTT.

A single count supports this clone. This chain connects TRBV19 to TRBJ1-4; the D gene is possibly TRBD1 (6 bases). V was shortened by 3 bases and J by 3 bases, with 11 bases between the two germline ends. CDR3 length equals 15 residues. The germline V gene encodes CDR1 LNHDA and CDR2 SQIVND (reference sequence). The CDR3 DNA follows: TGTGCCAGTAGTATGGGAAGGGGGTCTAATGAAAAACTGTTTTTT. Its protein is CASSMGRGSNEKLFF.

The V call is TRBV5-1, the J call TRBJ2-7, with 8 bases that match TRBD2. The CDR3 is made up of 15 amino acids. Germline loops: CDR1 SGHRS, CDR2 YFSETQ. The V and J ends lost 5 bases and 5 bases, in that order; junction bases with no gene match: 12. The CDR3, as DNA: TGCGCCAGCAGGGATCCGGGACTAGGTGATAACGAGCAGTACTTC. It translates to CASRDPGLGDNEQYF.

This chain joins TRBV7-8 and TRBJ2-1; 9 nucleotides line up with TRBD2. Germline assignment: CDR1 SGHVS and CDR2 FQNEAQ. The ends lost 1 base at V and 4 bases at J; junction bases unmatched: 5. CDR3 length equals 16 residues. The CDR3 is CASSLVIAGVYNEQFF. As DNA, the CDR3 is TGTGCCAGCAGCTTAGTAATAGCGGGGGTATACAATGAGCAGTTCTTC.

The gene calls are TRBV7-2 and TRBJ1-2; D ambiguous. Trimming removed 0 bases at V and 1 base at J, with 6 bases between. The germline V gene encodes CDR1 SGHTA and CDR2 FQGNSA. This CDR3 has 14 amino acids. The CDR3 DNA is TGTGCCAGCAGCTTAGCCGGGGATAACTATGGCTACACCTTC. It is translated as CASSLAGDNYGYTF.

The chain carries TRBV28 and TRBJ1-5; 7 bases are shared with TRBD1. This CDR3 spans 15 amino acids. V dropped 7 bases and J dropped 1; count of bases not matched to a gene: 7. Looked up from germline, CDR1 is MDHEN and CDR2 is SYDVKM. CDR3 in amino acids: CASKGGGLSNQPQHF. CDR3 nucleotides: TGTGCCAGCAAAGGGGGCGGGTTAAGCAATCAGCCCCAGCATTTT.

V gene TRBV2 combines with J gene TRBJ2-4; D possibly corresponds to TRBD2 (5 bases). Germline assignment: CDR1 SNHLY and CDR2 FYNNEI. The CDR3 is 13 residues long. The ends were cut back, 7 bases at V and 13 bases at J, with 20 bases in the middle. In DNA form, the CDR3 reads TGTGCCAGCAATAGCGAAGCGGCGCCGGCCCAGTACTTC. Translating it yields CASNSEAAPAQYF.

The chain uses TRBV9 and TRBJ2-7, with TRBD1 identical over 12 bases. The CDR3 contains 18 residues. In germline, CDR1 is SGDLS, CDR2 YYNGEE. The V gene end was trimmed by 5 bases and the J gene end by 4 bases; junction bases not matched to a gene: 16. CDR3 region: CASRIHRDRGRLQYEQYF. CDR3 in DNA: TGTGCCAGCAGAATCCACCGGGACAGGGGGCGCCTACAATACGAGCAGTACTTC.

Written as DNA, the CDR3 is TGTGCCAGCAGCTTGAATCCTAGCGCAAACCAAGAGACCCAGTACTTC. It yields the protein CASSLNPSANQETQYF. The J gene is TRBJ2-5, the V gene TRBV5-4; possibly TRBD2 for D (6 bases). The CDR3 spans 16 residues. V dropped 1 base and J dropped 0 bases, with 13 bases sitting between them. Per the germline V gene, CDR1 is SGHNT and CDR2 is YYREEE (reference sequence).

CDR3 bases: TGTGCCAGCAGCGTGGTTGGGGGCAATGGAAACACCATATATTTT. Translated: CASSVVGGNGNTIYF. This chain links TRBV27 with TRBJ1-3; TRBD1 is a possible D gene (6 bases). The CDR3 totals 15 residues. V was pared by 6 bases and J by 3 bases, with 15 bases between. CDR1 is MNHEY, CDR2 SMNVEV, per germline (reference sequence).

J is TRBJ1-3 and V is TRBV15; no reliable D call. Germline V gene sequence: CDR1 LNHNV, CDR2 YYDKDF (reference sequence). The CDR3 totals 17 residues. Trimming cost V 3 bases and J 0 bases, with 15 bases left between them. The CDR3 bases are TGTGCCACCAGCAGGCCTGGACGGGGTCTCTCTGGAAACACCATATATTTT. This encodes CATSRPGRGLSGNTIYF.

CDR3 region: CASSQGPTYEQYF. The CDR3 DNA reads as TGTGCCAGCAGCCAGGGGCCTACCTACGAGCAGTACTTC. The chain is built from TRBV4-2 and TRBJ2-7; D might be TRBD1 (5 bases). This CDR3 is built from 13 residues. The V end was cut by 3 bases, the J end by 2 bases, with 8 bases between. CDR1 is LGHNA and CDR2 is YNFKEQ in the germline V gene.

The chain carries TRBV6-5 and TRBJ1-2; D is undetermined. Germline values: CDR1 MNHEY, CDR2 SVGAGI. V dropped 0 bases and J dropped 3 bases, with 14 bases sitting between them. CDR3 length: 16 amino acids. CDR3 in DNA: TGTGCCAGCAGTTACTCGCAAGTATCGGTTGACTATGGCTACACCTTC. Its protein is CASSYSQVSVDYGYTF.

Only a few counts were recorded for this clone. The chain has TRBV28 and TRBJ2-2, with D possibly matching TRBD1 (6 bases). CDR3 length equals 15 residues. The V end lost 5 bases, the J end lost 6 bases, and 16 bases lay between the germline ends. Germline CDR1 and CDR2: MDHEN and SYDVKM. Written as DNA, the CDR3 is TGTGCCAGCAGTCTAGGACAGATCGAGTCCGGGGAGCTGTTTTTT. This encodes CASSLGQIESGELFF.

The chain joins TRBV29-1 to TRBJ1-1; no firm D call. This CDR3 has 14 amino acids. The germline CDR1 and CDR2 sequences are SQVTM and ANQGSEA. V was clipped by 5 bases and J by 1 base, with 14 bases between them. The CDR3 coding sequence is TGCAGCGTTATGGAATGGGCAGCGAACACTGAAGCTTTCTTT. It specifies CSVMEWAANTEAFF.

The chain links TRBV4-1 to TRBJ1-1; D is unclear. CDR1 and CDR2 (germline): MGHRA, YSYEKL. The CDR3 consists of 14 residues. The V end was cut by 4 bases, the J end by 7 bases, with 16 bases between. The CDR3 protein is CASSPRERSLEAFF. The CDR3 coding sequence is TGCGCCAGCAGCCCCCGAGAGAGATCGCTTGAAGCTTTCTTT.

V gene TRBV5-1 combines with J gene TRBJ2-5; no definite D call. Germline CDR1 reads SGHRS; CDR2 reads YFSETQ. There are 12 residues in the CDR3. Trimming removed 1 base at V and 1 base at J, with 2 bases between. The CDR3 nucleotides read TGCGCCAGCAGCTTGCGCCAAGAGACCCAGTACTTC. This translates into CASSLRQETQYF.